The sequence of this TCR beta chain was determined in a study of T cell responses to AZD1222 COVID-19 vaccine. Only in-frame clones appear in the TCRdb table, and some are missing; sequencing was by immunoSEQ multiplex PCR. The sample contains some 110,000 clones, about 86% of which appear only once. The receptor was isolated from an adult in good health. This sample comprised peripheral blood, obtained on day 0 of AZD1222 vaccination.

As DNA, the CDR3 is TGTGCCAGCAGTAGGGTTAGAAGACTAGAGGGGTACAATGAGCAGTTCTTC. Amino acid sequence: CASSRVRRLEGYNEQFF. The J gene is TRBJ2-1, the V gene TRBV2; possibly TRBD2 for D (6 bases). Looked up from germline, CDR1 is SNHLY and CDR2 is FYNNEI. The CDR3 runs 17 residues. The V end lost 5 bases, the J end lost 4 bases, and 21 bases lay between the germline ends.